The 9 T cell receptor beta chains given below trace back to one sample, sequenced in a study of graft-versus-host responses after intestinal transplantation. Libraries were prepared by immunoSEQ multiplex PCR; TCRdb keeps only in-frame clonotypes and omits some of them. The sample has under 80,000 clones; around 93% are singletons. The source material was PBMCs, sampled 98 days after intestinal transplantation. These receptor sequences come from a human patient who received an intestinal transplant, so some T cells may come from the graft donor.

The J gene is TRBJ2-3, the V gene TRBV11-2; D uncertain. Germline lookup yields CDR1 SGHAT and CDR2 FQNNGV. V was cut by 5 bases and J by 3 bases, with 15 bases left in between. This CDR3 region has 15 residues. The CDR3 region has the DNA TGTGCCAGCAGCCTAAAACTTGCCGGAACAGATACGCAGTATTTT. Translating gives CASSLKLAGTDTQYF.

This clone showed up just a few times. The chain combines TRBV6-1 with TRBJ2-3, with 9 nucleotides matching TRBD2. J gave up 1 base and V 2 bases, and 1 base lay outside the gene matches. The CDR3 is made up of 15 amino acids. Germline V lookup: CDR1 MNHNS, CDR2 SASEGT. CDR3 amino acids: CASSEIAGGTDTQYF. DNA of the CDR3: TGTGCCAGCAGTGAAATAGCGGGGGGCACAGATACGCAGTATTTT.

The V and J genes are TRBV9 and TRBJ2-3; D is ambiguous. V lost 4 bases, J lost 6 bases, and 12 bases lay in between. This CDR3 is built from 13 residues. Germline V gene data show CDR1 as SGDLS and CDR2 as YYNGEE. CDR3 loop: CASSLGLFDTQYF. In nucleotides, the CDR3 is TGTGCCAGCAGCCTGGGGTTGTTCGATACGCAGTATTTT.

This clone has only one observation. The V and J genes are TRBV6-6 and TRBJ2-1; 7 positions match TRBD2. CDR1 is MNHNY, CDR2 SVGAGI, per germline (reference sequence). V was pared by 0 bases and J by 3 bases, with 5 bases of the junction left unmatched. CDR3 size: 16 residues. The CDR3 loop reads CASSYSRGFLYNEQFF. DNA for the CDR3: TGTGCCAGCAGTTACTCGCGGGGGTTTCTCTACAATGAGCAGTTCTTC.

CDR3 DNA sequence: TGCGCCAGTAGTAAGCGTGGGACTATCCAAGAGACCCAGTACTTC. As protein: CASSKRGTIQETQYF. This chain connects TRBV10-1 to TRBJ2-5, with 7 bases fitting TRBD2. J was trimmed by 1 base and V by 9 bases; bases with no gene match: 11. The CDR3 totals 15 residues. Germline V gene lookup returns CDR1 WNHNN and CDR2 SYGVQD (reference sequence).

The CDR3 sequence is CASSVGPGGMETQYF. CDR3 nucleotides: TGTGCCAGCAGCGTAGGGCCAGGGGGCATGGAGACCCAGTACTTC. This chain connects TRBV9 to TRBJ2-5; 8 positions match TRBD1. Germline CDR1 is SGDLS and CDR2 is YYNGEE. CDR3 length: 15 amino acids. V lost 0 bases, J lost 5 bases, and 6 bases stayed unmatched.

The rearrangement uses TRBV10-2 and TRBJ2-7, with 7 nucleotides matching TRBD1. V was clipped by 5 bases and J by 1 base; unmatched bases: 2. The CDR3 runs to 13 residues. The germline gives CDR1 WSHSY, CDR2 SAAADI. The CDR3 spells CASSNRGSYEQYF. In nucleotides, the CDR3 is TGCGCCAGCAGTAACAGGGGTTCCTACGAGCAGTACTTC.

This clone was seen a single time. This sequence joins TRBV19 and TRBJ1-5; D is unresolved. Trimming cost V 1 base and J 6 bases, with 4 bases left between them. Germline lookup yields CDR1 LNHDA and CDR2 SQIVND (reference sequence). The CDR3 is 12 amino acids. CDR3 in amino acids: CASSIAGQPQHF. In DNA form, the CDR3 reads TGTGCCAGTAGTATAGCGGGTCAGCCCCAGCATTTT. The complete variable domain, with remaining parts taken from reference TRBV19 and TRBJ1-5, reads DGGITQSPKYLFRKEGQNVTLSCEQNLNHDAMYWYRQDPGQGLRLIYYSQIVNDFQKGDIAEGYSVSREKKESFPLTVTSAQKNPTAFYLCASSIAGQPQHFGDGTRLSIL.

The chain is built from TRBV11-2 and TRBJ2-5, with 7 bases identical to TRBD1. The trim removed 0 bases at V and 2 bases at J, leaving 9 bases unmatched. The CDR3 consists of 17 residues. Germline V gives CDR1 SGHAT, CDR2 FQNNGV. CDR3 DNA: TGTGCCAGCAGCTTAGATCTCGCGACAGGGTTACAAGAGACCCAGTACTTC. Its protein product is CASSLDLATGLQETQYF.